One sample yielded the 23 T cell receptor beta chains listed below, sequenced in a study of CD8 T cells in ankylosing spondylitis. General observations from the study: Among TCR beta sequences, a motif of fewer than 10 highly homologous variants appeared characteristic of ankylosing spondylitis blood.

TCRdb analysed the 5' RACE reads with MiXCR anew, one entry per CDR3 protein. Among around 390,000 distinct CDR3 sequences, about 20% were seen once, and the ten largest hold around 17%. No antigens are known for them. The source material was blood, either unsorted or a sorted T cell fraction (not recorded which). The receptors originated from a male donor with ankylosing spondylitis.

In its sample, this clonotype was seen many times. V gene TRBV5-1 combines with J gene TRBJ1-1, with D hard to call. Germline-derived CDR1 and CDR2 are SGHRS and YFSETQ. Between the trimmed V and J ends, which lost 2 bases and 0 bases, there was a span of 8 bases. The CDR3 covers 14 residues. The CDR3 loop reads CASSFLGLNTEAFF. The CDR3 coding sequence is TGCGCCAGCAGCTTCCTAGGATTGAACACTGAAGCTTTCTTT.

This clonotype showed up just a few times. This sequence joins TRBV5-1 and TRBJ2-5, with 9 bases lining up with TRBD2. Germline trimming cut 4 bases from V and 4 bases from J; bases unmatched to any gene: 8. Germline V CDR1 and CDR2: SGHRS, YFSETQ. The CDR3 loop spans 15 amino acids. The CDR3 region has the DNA TGCGCCAGCAGCCCATCGACTAGCGGAGGAGAGACCCAGTACTTC. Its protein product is CASSPSTSGGETQYF.

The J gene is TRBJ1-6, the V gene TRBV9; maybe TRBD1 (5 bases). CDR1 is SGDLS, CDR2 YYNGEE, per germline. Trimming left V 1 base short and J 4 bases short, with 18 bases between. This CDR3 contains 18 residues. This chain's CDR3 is CASSVSSRIDSYNSPLHF. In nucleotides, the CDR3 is TGTGCCAGCAGCGTAAGCTCTAGGATCGACAGTTATAATTCACCCCTCCACTTT.

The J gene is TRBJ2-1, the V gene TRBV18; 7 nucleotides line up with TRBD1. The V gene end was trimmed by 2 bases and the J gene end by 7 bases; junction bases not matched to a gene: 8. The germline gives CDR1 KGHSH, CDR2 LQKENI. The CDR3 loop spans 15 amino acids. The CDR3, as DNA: TGTGCCAGCTCACCAAGACAGGGAAGCGAAAATGAGCAGTTCTTC. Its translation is CASSPRQGSENEQFF.

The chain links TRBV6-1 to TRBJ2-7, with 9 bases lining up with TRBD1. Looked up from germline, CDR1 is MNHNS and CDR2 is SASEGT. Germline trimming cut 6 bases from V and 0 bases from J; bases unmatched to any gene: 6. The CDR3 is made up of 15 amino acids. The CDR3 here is CASRTRTGVSYEQYF. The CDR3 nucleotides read TGTGCCAGCAGAACCAGGACAGGGGTCTCCTACGAGCAGTACTTC.

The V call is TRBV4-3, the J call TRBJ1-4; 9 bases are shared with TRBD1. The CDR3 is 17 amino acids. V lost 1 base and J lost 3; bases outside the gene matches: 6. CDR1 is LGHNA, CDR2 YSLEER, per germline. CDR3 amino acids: CASSQAGTGSANEKLFF. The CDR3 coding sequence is TGCGCCAGCAGCCAAGCCGGGACAGGGAGTGCTAATGAAAAACTGTTTTTT.

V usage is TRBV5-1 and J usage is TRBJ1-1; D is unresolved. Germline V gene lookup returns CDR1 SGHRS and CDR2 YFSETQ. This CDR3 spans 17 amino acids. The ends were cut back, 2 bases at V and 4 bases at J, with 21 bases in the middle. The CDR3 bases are TGCGCCAGCAGCTTTGGGGTAGGTGGACGTGGGAGCACTGAAGCTTTCTTT. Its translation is CASSFGVGGRGSTEAFF.

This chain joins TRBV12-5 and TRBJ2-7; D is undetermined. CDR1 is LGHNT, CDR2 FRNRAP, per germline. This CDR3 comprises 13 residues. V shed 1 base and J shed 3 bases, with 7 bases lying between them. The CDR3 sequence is CASGLGTIYEQYF. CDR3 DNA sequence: TGTGCTAGTGGTTTGGGGACGATCTACGAGCAGTACTTC.

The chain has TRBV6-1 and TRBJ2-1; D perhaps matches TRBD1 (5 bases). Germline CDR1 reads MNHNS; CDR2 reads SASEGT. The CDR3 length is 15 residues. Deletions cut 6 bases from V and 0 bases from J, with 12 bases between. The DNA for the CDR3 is TGTGCCAGCAGGGGGCTTGATCGCTCCTACAATGAGCAGTTCTTC. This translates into CASRGLDRSYNEQFF.

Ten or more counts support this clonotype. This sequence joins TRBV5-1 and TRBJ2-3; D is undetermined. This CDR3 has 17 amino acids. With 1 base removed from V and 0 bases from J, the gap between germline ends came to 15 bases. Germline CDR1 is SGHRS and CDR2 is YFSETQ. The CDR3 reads CASSLWWSGSSTDTQYF. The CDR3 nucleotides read TGCGCCAGCAGCTTGTGGTGGTCAGGTTCTAGCACAGATACGCAGTATTTT.

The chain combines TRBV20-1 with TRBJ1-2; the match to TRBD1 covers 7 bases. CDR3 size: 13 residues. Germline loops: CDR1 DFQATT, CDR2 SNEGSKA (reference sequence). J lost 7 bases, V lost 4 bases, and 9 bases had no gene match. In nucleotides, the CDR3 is TGCAGTGCTACTGGACAGGATTATTCTGGCTACACCTTC. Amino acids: CSATGQDYSGYTF.

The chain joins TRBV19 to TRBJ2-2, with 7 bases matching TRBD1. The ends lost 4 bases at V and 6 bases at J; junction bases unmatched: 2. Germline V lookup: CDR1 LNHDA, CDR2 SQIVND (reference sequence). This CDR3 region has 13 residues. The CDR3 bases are TGTGCCAGTAGTACCCAGGGGGCCGGGGAGCTGTTTTTT. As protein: CASSTQGAGELFF.

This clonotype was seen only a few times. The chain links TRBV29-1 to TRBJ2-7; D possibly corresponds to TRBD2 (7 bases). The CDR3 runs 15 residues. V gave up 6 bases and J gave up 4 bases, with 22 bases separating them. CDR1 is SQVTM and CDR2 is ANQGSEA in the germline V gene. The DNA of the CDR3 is TGCAGCGTAGACCTGGGAAGGGGGGGGAGGTACGAGCAGTACTTC. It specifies CSVDLGRGGRYEQYF.

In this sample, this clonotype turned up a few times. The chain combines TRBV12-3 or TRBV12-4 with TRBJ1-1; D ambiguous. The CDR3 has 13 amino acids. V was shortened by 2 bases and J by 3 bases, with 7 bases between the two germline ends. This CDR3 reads CASSLQSYTEAFF. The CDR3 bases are TGTGCCAGCAGTTTACAGAGTTACACTGAAGCTTTCTTT.

CDR3 in DNA: TGCAGCGCTCCCGTGAGGGGTTTGAACACTGAAGCTTTCTTT. Protein sequence: CSAPVRGLNTEAFF. The V gene is TRBV29-1, the J gene TRBJ1-1; a possible D gene is TRBD1 (5 bases). V was pared by 7 bases and J by 0 bases, with 15 bases between. The CDR3 is made up of 14 amino acids. Germline V gene sequence: CDR1 SQVTM, CDR2 ANQGSEA.

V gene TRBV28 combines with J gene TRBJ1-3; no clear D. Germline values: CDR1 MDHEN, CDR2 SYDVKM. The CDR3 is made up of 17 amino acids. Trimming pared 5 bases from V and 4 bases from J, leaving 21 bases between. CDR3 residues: CASSPPLTLLAGNTIYF. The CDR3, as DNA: TGTGCCAGCAGTCCTCCACTTACTCTGTTGGCCGGAAACACCATATATTTT.

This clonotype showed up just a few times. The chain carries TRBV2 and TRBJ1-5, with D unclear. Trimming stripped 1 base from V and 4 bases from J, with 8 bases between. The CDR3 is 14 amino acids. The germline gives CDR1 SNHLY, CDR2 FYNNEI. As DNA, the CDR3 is TGTGCCAGCAGTGAAGGAGCCGTGAATCAGCCCCAGCATTTT. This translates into CASSEGAVNQPQHF.

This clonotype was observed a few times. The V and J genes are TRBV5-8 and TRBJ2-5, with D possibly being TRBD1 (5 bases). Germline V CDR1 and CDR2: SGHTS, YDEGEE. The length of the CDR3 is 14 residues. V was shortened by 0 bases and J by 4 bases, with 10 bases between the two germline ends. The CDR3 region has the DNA TGTGCCAGCAGCTTGGGGGGCGGACGAGAGACCCAGTACTTC. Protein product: CASSLGGGRETQYF.

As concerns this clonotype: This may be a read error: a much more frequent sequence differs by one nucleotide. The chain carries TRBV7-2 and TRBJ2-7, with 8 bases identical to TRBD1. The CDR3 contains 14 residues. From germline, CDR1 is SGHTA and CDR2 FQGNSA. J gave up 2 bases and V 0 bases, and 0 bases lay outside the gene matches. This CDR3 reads CASSLAGQAYEQYF. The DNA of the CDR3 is TGTGCCAGCAGCTTAGCGGGACAGGCCTACGAGCAGTACTTC.

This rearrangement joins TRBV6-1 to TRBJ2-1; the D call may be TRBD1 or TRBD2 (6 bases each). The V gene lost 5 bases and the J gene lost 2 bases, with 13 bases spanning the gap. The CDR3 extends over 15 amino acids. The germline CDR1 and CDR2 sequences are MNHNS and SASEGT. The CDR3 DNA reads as TGTGCCAGCAGTCGGGACGGGGGCCCCTACAATGAGCAGTTCTTC. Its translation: CASSRDGGPYNEQFF.

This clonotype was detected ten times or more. DNA for the CDR3: TGTGCCAGCAGCAAATTAGTTTACAAATTGCCCGGGGACGGCTACACCTTC. As protein: CASSKLVYKLPGDGYTF. The V gene is TRBV28, the J gene TRBJ1-2; possible D gene TRBD1, 5 bases. Germline V CDR1 and CDR2: MDHEN, SYDVKM. V was clipped by 6 bases and J by 8 bases, with 28 bases between them. This CDR3 comprises 17 residues.

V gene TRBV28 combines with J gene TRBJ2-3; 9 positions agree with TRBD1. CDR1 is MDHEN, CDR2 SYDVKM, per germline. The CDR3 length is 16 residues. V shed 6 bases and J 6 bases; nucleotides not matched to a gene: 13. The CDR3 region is CASSRTGVASLDTQYF. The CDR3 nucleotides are TGTGCCAGCAGCAGGACAGGGGTCGCCTCGTTGGATACGCAGTATTTT.

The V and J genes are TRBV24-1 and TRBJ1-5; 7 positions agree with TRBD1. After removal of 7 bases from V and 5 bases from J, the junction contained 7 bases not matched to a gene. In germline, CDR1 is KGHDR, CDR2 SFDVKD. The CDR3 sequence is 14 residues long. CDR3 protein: CATSTGQADQPQHF. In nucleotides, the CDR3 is TGTGCCACCAGCACCGGACAGGCGGATCAGCCCCAGCATTTT.